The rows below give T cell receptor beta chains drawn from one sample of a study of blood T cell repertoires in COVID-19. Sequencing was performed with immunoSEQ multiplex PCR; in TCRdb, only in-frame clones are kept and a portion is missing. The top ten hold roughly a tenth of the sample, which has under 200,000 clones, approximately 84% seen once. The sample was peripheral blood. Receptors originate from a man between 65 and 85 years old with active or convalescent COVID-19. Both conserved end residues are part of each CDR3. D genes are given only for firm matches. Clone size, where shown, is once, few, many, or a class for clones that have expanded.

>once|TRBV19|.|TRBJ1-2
TGTGCCAGTAGTATCCTAGGCGGCTATGGCTACACCTTC
CASSILGGYGYTF
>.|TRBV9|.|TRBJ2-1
TGTGCCAGCAGCGTGACGACAGGAGCTAGGAATGAGCAGTTCTTC
CASSVTTGARNEQFF
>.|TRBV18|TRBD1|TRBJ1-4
TGTGCCAGCTCACCAGGAATCGGGACAGGGAACTTAGCAACTAATGAAAAACTGTTTTTT
CASSPGIGTGNLATNEKLFF
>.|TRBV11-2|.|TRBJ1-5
TGTGCCAGCAGCTTCTCCTCTTATAGCAATCAGCCCCAGCATTTT
CASSFSSYSNQPQHF
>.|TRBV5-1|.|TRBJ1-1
TGCGCCAGCAGCTTGGTAGGACATAAGAACACTGAAGCTTTCTTT
CASSLVGHKNTEAFF
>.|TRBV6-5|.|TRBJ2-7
TGTGCCAGCGTAAACCGGGACAACCCCTACGAGCAGTACTTC
CASVNRDNPYEQYF
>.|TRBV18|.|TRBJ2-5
TGTGCCAGCCGCACTATTCAAGAGACCCAGTACTTC
CASRTIQETQYF
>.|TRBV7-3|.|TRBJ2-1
TGTGCCAGCAGCTTCGCGCACCGGGCCTACAATGAGCAGTTCTTC
CASSFAHRAYNEQFF
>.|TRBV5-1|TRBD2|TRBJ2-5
TGCGCCAGCAGCTCCGGGACTAGCGAGGGGGAGACCCAGTACTTC
CASSSGTSEGETQYF
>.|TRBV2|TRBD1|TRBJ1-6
TGTGCCAGCAGTGCAGACAGGGGAAATTCACCCCTCCACTTT
CASSADRGNSPLHF
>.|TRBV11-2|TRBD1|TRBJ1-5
TGTGCCAGCAGCCCGAACAGGGGAAATAGCAATCAGCCCCAGCATTTT
CASSPNRGNSNQPQHF
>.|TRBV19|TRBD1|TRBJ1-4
TGTGCCAGTACCGGGAACAGGGGAGACGAAAAACTGTTTTTT
CASTGNRGDEKLFF
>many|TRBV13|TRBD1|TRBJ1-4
TGTGCCAGCAGCTTAGGGGACAGGGATGAAAAACTGTTTTTT
CASSLGDRDEKLFF
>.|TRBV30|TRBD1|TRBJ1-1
TGTGCCTGGCATGACCGGGACAGGGGGGAGTACACTGAAGCTTTCTTT
CAWHDRDRGEYTEAFF
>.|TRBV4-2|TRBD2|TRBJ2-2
TGTGCCAGCAGTCCTGGACTAGCGGGAGAATACACGAACACCGGGGAGCTGTTTTTT
CASSPGLAGEYTNTGELFF
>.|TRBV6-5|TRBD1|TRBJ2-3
TGTGCCAGCAGGGACAGGGCAGCAGATACGCAGTATTTT
CASRDRAADTQYF
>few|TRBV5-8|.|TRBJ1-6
TGTGCCAGCAGCCGGGGCCCGCGGGGATCACCCCTCCACTTT
CASSRGPRGSPLHF
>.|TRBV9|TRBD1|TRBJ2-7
TGTGCCAGCAGCGGCTCGACAGGGGGCGACGAGCAGTACTTC
CASSGSTGGDEQYF
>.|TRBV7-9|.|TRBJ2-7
TGTGCCAGCAGCTTCGAGCAAGTTACGAGCAGGGCCTACGAGCAGTACTTC
CASSFEQVTSRAYEQYF
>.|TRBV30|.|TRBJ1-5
TGTGCCTGGGGTCCGGGAGGAGTAGGGCCCCAGCATTTT
CAWGPGGVGPQHF
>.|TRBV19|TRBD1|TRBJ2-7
TGTGCCAGTAGTCGGGACAGGGGGGACGAGCAGTACTTC
CASSRDRGDEQYF
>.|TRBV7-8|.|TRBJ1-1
TGTGCCAGCAGCCCCCGCAGGAACACTGAAGCTTTCTTT
CASSPRRNTEAFF
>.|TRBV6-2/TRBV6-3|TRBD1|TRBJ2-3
TGTGCCAGCAGTCGCCCCGGACAGGTGACAGATACGCAGTATTTT
CASSRPGQVTDTQYF
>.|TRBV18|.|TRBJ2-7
TGTGCCAGCTCACCAAGGGACAACTCCTACGAGCAGTACTTC
CASSPRDNSYEQYF
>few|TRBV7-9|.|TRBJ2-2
TGTGCCAGCCCGGTTGGGGCTGACACCGGGGAGCTGTTTTTT
CASPVGADTGELFF
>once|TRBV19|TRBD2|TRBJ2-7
TGTGCCAGTAGTATTCGCGTGGGGAGCGGGAGCTGGGCCTACGAGCAGTACTTC
CASSIRVGSGSWAYEQYF
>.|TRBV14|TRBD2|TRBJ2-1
TGTGCCAGCAGCCCCCGGGGGGGCATTTACAATGAGCAGTTCTTC
CASSPRGGIYNEQFF
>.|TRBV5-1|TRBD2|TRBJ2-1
TGCGCCAGCAGCTTGTGGGGGGAGGGACTAGCGGGAGGCTCCCGCAATGAGCAGTTCTTC
CASSLWGEGLAGGSRNEQFF
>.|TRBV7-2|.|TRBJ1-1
TGTGCCAGCAGCTTAGCGAGGAGTCCTACTATGAACACTGAAGCTTTCTTT
CASSLARSPTMNTEAFF
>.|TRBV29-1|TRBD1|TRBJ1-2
TGCAGCGTTGGGGGGGCGCGGCAGGGGGCGCCGAACTATGGCTACACCTTC
CSVGGARQGAPNYGYTF
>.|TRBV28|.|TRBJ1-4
TGTGCCAGCAGGGTGAGGGCACCAACTAATGAAAAACTGTTTTTT
CASRVRAPTNEKLFF
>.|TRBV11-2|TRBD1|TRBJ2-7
TGTGCCAGCAGCAAGGGACAGGGCACCTACGAGCAGTACTTC
CASSKGQGTYEQYF
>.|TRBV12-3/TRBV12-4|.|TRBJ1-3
TGTGCCAGCACCCGGGATACGGGGACCATATATTTT
CASTRDTGTIYF
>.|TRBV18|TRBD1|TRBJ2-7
TGTGCCAGCTCACCACAGACAGGGTTCCACGAGCAGTACTTC
CASSPQTGFHEQYF
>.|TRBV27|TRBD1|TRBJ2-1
TGTGCCAGCAGAAACCTAGGGACAGGGGGTATTGAGCAGTTCTTC
CASRNLGTGGIEQFF
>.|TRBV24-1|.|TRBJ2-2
TGTGCCACCAGTGATTTAGCCAGGCACACCGGGGAGCTGTTTTTT
CATSDLARHTGELFF
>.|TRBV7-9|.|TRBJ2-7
TGTGCCAGCAGCCTTCGGCCAGGCTACGAGCAGTACTTC
CASSLRPGYEQYF
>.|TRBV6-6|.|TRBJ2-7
TGTGCCAGCAGAGTAGGGAGAGCTGACGAGCAGTACTTC
CASRVGRADEQYF
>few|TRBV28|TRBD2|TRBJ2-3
TGTGCCAGCTCCAGCGGGGGCCCGCGGTATTTT
CASSSGGPRYF
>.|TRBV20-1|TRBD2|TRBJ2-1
TGCAGTGCTAGTTCCCCAGCGGGAGCCTACAATGAGCAGTTCTTC
CSASSPAGAYNEQFF